This record concerns one T cell receptor beta chain sequence. For the second PCR, which ran for about 7 to 11 cycles, a sample-barcoded 5' primer and a J-beta primer mix were used. Via MiXCR, TCRdb re-called the 5' RACE reads, giving one row per CDR3 protein. In the table there are over 1,500,000 distinct CDR3 sequences, less than 50% of which are singletons. These data come from a study of blood T cells in healthy people across ages. Germline lookup yields CDR1 SGHTA and CDR2 FQGNSA. V was clipped by 2 bases and J by 2 bases, with 19 bases between them. This CDR3 comprises 18 residues. The chain is built from TRBV7-2 and TRBJ2-1; D is ambiguous. This TCR was recovered from a woman aged 40 to 50 in good health. The sample comprised blood. DNA of the CDR3: TGTGCCAGCAGCTTAAGGTCCGTCCACCGTCGCCCCTACAATGAGCAGTTCTTC. It is translated as CASSLRSVHRRPYNEQFF.